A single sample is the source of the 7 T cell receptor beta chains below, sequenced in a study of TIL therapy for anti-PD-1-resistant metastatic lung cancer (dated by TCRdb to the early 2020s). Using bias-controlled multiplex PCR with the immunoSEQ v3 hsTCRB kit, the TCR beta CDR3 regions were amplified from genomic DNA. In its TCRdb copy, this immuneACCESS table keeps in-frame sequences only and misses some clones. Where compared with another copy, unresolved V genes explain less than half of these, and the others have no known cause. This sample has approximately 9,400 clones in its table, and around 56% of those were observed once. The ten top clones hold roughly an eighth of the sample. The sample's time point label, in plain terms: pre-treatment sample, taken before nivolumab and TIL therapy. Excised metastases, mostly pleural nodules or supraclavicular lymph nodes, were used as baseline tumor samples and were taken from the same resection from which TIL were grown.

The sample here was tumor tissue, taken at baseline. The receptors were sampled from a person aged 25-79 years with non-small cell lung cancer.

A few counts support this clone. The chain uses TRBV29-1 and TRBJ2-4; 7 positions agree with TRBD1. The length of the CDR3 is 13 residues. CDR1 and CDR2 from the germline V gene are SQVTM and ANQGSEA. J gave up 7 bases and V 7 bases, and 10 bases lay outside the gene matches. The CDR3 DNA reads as TGCAGCGCCCGAGGGGGCCGGGCGAACATTCAGTACTTC. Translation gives CSARGGRANIQYF. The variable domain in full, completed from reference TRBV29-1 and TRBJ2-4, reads SAVISQKPSRDICQRGTSLTIQCQVDSQVTMMFWYRQQPGQSLTLIATANQGSEATYESGFVIDKFPISRPNLTFSTLTVSNMSPEDSSIYLCSARGGRANIQYFGAGTRLSVL.

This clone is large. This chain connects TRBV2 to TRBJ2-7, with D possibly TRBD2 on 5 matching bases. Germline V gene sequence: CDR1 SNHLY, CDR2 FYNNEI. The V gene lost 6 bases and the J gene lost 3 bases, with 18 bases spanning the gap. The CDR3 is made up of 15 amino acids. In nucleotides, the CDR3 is TGTGCCAGCAGCCGTGCGGGCGGAAAGTACTACGAGCAGTACTTC. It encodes CASSRAGGKYYEQYF.

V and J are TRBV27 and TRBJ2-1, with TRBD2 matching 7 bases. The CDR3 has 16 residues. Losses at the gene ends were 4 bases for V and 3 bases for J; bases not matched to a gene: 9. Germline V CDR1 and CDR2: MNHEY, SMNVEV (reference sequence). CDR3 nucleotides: TGTGCCAGCAGTTCCTTTGTAGGCGGGAGCTACAATGAGCAGTTCTTC. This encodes CASSSFVGGSYNEQFF.

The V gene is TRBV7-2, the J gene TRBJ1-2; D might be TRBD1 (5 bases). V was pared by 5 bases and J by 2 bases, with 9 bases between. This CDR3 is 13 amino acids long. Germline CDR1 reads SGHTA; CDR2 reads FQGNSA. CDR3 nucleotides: TGTGCCAGCAGCCCCGGGACCAACTATGGCTACACCTTC. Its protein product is CASSPGTNYGYTF.

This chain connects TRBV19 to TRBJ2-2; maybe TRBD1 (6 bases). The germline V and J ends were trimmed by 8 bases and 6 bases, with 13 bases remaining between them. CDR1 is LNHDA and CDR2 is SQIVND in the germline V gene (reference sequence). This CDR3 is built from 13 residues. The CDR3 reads CASRWTDAGELFF. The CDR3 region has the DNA TGTGCCAGTCGATGGACAGACGCCGGGGAGCTGTTTTTT.

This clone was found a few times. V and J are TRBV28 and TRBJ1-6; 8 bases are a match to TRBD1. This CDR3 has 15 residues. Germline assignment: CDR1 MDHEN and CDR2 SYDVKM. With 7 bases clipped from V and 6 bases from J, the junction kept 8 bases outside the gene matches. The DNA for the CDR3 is TGTGCCAGCATCTCTGGGACAGGCCGTAATTCACCCCTCCACTTT. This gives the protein CASISGTGRNSPLHF.

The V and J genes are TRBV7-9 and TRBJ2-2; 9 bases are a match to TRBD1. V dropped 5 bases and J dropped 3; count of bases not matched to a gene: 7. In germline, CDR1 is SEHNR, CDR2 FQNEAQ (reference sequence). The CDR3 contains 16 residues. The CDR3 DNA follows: TGTGCCAGCAGCCGGGGGACAGGGTGGTACACCGGGGAGCTGTTTTTT. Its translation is CASSRGTGWYTGELFF.